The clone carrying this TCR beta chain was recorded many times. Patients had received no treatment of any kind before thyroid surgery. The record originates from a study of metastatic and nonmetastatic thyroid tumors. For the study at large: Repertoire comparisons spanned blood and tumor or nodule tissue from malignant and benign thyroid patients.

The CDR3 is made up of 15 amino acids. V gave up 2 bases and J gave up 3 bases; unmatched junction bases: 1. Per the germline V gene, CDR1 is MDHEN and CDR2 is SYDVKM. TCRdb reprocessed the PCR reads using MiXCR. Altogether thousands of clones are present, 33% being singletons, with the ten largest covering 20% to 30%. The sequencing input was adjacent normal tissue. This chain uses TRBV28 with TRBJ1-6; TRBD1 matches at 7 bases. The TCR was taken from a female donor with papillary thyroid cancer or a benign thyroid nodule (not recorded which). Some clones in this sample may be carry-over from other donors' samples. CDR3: CASSLAGGYNSPLHF. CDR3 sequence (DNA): TGTGCCAGCAGTTTAGCAGGGGGCTATAATTCACCCCTCCACTTT.